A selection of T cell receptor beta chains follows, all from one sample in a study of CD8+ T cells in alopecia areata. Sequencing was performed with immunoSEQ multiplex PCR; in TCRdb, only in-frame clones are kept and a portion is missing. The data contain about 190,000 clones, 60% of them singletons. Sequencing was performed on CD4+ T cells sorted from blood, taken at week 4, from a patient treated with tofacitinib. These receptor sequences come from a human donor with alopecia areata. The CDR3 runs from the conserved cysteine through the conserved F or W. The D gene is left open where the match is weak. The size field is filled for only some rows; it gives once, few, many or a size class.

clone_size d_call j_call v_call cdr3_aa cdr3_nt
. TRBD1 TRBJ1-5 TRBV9 CASSAGQGRDQPQHF TGTGCCAGCAGCGCCGGACAGGGAAGGGATCAGCCCCAGCATTTT
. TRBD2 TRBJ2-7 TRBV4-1 CASSQEGLAGGPYEQYF TGCGCCAGCAGCCAAGAGGGTCTAGCGGGAGGTCCCTACGAGCAGTACTTC
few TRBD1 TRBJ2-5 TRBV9 CASSPRGSGQQETQYF TGTGCCAGCAGCCCAAGAGGTTCGGGACAGCAAGAGACCCAGTACTTC
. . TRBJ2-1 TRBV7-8 CASSPHGPGQTRREQFF TGTGCCAGCAGCCCCCATGGCCCGGGACAAACACGGAGGGAGCAGTTCTTC
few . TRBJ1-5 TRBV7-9 CASTPNSNQPQHF TGTGCCAGCACCCCAAATAGCAATCAGCCCCAGCATTTT
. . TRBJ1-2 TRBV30 CAGETFTNGYTF TGTGCCGGTGAGACATTTACGAATGGCTACACCTTC
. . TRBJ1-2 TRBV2 CASRSAALRGGYTF TGTGCCAGCAGGTCAGCCGCCCTGAGGGGTGGCTACACCTTC
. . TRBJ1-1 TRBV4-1 CASSQVFGGRTEAFF TGCGCCAGCAGCCAAGTTTTCGGGGGACGCACTGAAGCTTTCTTT
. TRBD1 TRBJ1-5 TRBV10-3 CASQGFYSNQPQHF TGTGCCTCACAGGGGTTTTATAGCAATCAGCCCCAGCATTTT
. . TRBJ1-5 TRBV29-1 CSATDTVGNQPQHF TGCAGCGCTACGGACACGGTGGGCAATCAGCCCCAGCATTTT
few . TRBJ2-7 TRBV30 CAWSVGGNSYEQYF TGTGCCTGGAGTGTAGGCGGGAACTCCTACGAGCAGTACTTC
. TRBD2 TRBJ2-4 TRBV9 CASSVLAGSDIQYF TGTGCCAGCAGCGTCCTAGCGGGATCTGACATTCAGTACTTC
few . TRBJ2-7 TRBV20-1 CSARTAYEQYF TGCAGTGCTAGGACAGCTTACGAGCAGTACTTC
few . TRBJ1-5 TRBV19 CASSIGQPQHF TGTGCCAGTAGTATCGGTCAGCCCCAGCATTTT
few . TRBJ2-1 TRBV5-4 CASSFPPGDEQFF TGTGCCAGCAGCTTCCCCCCGGGGGATGAGCAGTTCTTC
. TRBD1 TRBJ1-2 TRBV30 CAWSKPGQGALAGYTF TGTGCCTGGAGTAAACCGGGACAGGGGGCGCTTGCTGGCTACACCTTC
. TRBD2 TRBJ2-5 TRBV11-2 CASSLGRTSGSRKETQYF TGTGCCAGCAGCTTAGGGAGGACTAGCGGGAGCAGAAAGGAGACCCAGTACTTC
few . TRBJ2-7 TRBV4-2 CASSQDLGTAYEQYF TGTGCCAGCAGCCAAGATTTGGGGACCGCCTACGAGCAGTACTTC
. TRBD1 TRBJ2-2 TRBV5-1 CASSSPPGQGFTGELFF TGCGCCAGCAGCTCCCCCCCGGGACAGGGATTCACCGGGGAGCTGTTTTTT
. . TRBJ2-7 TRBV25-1 CASSPPGVGEQYF TGTGCCAGCAGTCCTCCGGGGGTAGGAGAGCAGTACTTC
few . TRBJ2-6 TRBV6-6 CASFISPNNVLTF TGTGCCAGCTTTATCAGTCCTAACAACGTCCTGACTTTC
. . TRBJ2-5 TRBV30 CAWSVLLGAPFFQETQYF TGTGCCTGGAGTGTACTTTTGGGGGCCCCGTTTTTTCAAGAGACCCAGTACTTC
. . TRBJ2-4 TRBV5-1 CASSLEGVKNIQYF TGCGCCAGCAGCTTGGAGGGCGTAAAAAACATTCAGTACTTC
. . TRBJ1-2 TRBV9 CASSATGADGYTF TGTGCCAGCAGCGCAACCGGGGCGGATGGCTACACCTTC
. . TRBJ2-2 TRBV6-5 CASRQGTGELFF TGTGCCAGCAGGCAGGGAACCGGGGAGCTGTTTTTT
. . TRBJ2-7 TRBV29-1 CSVAPRRAATRYEQYF TGCAGCGTTGCCCCTCGTAGGGCCGCAACCCGCTACGAGCAGTACTTC
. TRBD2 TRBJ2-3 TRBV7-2 CASSLHRRAGGADTQYF TGTGCCAGCAGCTTACATCGGCGTGCGGGGGGGGCAGATACGCAGTATTTT